The subject of this entry is one T cell receptor beta chain. Its specificity is unknown. The germline gene is not matched at one end of the junction; a read error may be the cause. The CDR3 runs 13 residues. The germline V gene encodes CDR1 SEHNR and CDR2 FQNEAQ (reference sequence). The data derive from a study of response to subunit inactivated influenza vaccine. Overall study findings and caveats: It was suggested by the authors that few new T cells are recruited by each seasonal influenza vaccination.

MiXCR was run by TCRdb on the RT-PCR reads, yielding one entry per CDR3 protein. This table holds a few hundred thousand distinct CDR3 sequences, under 8.5% found once. The material was PBMCs from blood, obtained less than 30 months after vaccination. This receptor was identified in a man between 50 and 70 years old who received an inactivated influenza vaccine. The chain recombines TRBV7-9 with TRBJ1-2; no clear D gene. The CDR3 region has the DNA TGTGCCAGCAGCTTGGAGGCTAACTATGGCCACACCTTC. Residues: CASSLEANYGHTF.